One sample yielded the 19 T cell receptor beta chains listed below, sequenced in a study of cytomegalovirus exposure and HLA in healthy donors. With 60 Vbeta and 13 Jbeta primers, the PCR was carried out. This table comes from immunoSEQ multiplex PCR, and its TCRdb copy is limited to in-frame clones, with some not included. The sample has roughly 93,000 clones, about 80% seen once. The sequencing sample was made of PBMCs. The receptors stem from a man between 18 and 35 years old in good health and CMV-seropositive.

The chain recombines TRBV4-1 with TRBJ1-3, with D unclear. The germline gives CDR1 MGHRA, CDR2 YSYEKL. This CDR3 comprises 16 residues. V lost 2 bases, J lost 1 base, and 12 bases lay in between. This chain's CDR3 is CASSQQWEGSGNTIYF. CDR3 bases: TGCGCCAGCAGCCAACAATGGGAGGGTTCTGGAAACACCATATATTTT.

The V gene is TRBV6-1, the J gene TRBJ1-1; D remains unclear. This CDR3 contains 14 residues. V dropped 5 bases and J dropped 1 base, with 11 bases sitting between them. CDR1 and CDR2 (germline): MNHNS, SASEGT. CDR3 region: CASSHPQTNTEAFF. CDR3 in DNA: TGTGCCAGCAGTCACCCACAGACGAACACTGAAGCTTTCTTT.

The chain has TRBV5-1 and TRBJ2-1; D is perhaps TRBD2 (5 bases). V was cut by 4 bases and J by 5 bases, with 13 bases left in between. This CDR3 spans 14 amino acids. Germline CDR1 is SGHRS and CDR2 is YFSETQ. CDR3 coding DNA: TGCGCCAGCAGCCCCGGGGTGACTAACAATGAGCAGTTCTTC. Protein: CASSPGVTNNEQFF.

V and J are TRBV28 and TRBJ2-7; weak D call: TRBD1 (5 bases). V lost 6 bases to trimming and J lost 2 bases, with 14 bases between them. There are 14 residues in the CDR3. Germline V gives CDR1 MDHEN, CDR2 SYDVKM. In DNA form, the CDR3 reads TGTGCCAGCAGGCTAGACAGATCAACCTACGAGCAGTACTTC. Protein sequence: CASRLDRSTYEQYF.

This clone was detected only once. The J gene is TRBJ2-2, the V gene TRBV27; D is undetermined. CDR1 and CDR2 (germline): MNHEY, SMNVEV (reference sequence). CDR3 length equals 13 residues. V lost 1 base to trimming and J lost 5 bases, with 5 bases between them. CDR3 protein: CASSLFLTGELFF. In DNA, the CDR3 is TGTGCCAGCAGTTTATTTCTAACCGGGGAGCTGTTTTTT.

This chain joins TRBV18 and TRBJ2-7; D is possibly TRBD1 (5 bases). Germline V gene data show CDR1 as KGHSH and CDR2 as LQKENI. The length of the CDR3 is 14 residues. V was cut by 3 bases and J by 6 bases, with 15 bases left in between. CDR3 loop: CASSPQKGFVEQYF. CDR3 bases: TGTGCCAGCTCACCGCAGAAGGGGTTCGTCGAGCAGTACTTC. Based on the CDR3 plus reference TRBV18 and TRBJ2-7, the full variable domain is NAGVMQNPRHLVRRRGQEARLRCSPMKGHSHVYWYRQLPEEGLKFMVYLQKENIIDESGMPKERFSAEFPKEGPSILRIQQVVRGDSAAYFCASSPQKGFVEQYFGPGTRLTVT.

CDR3 coding DNA: TGTGCCAGTAGTATTGCGGGGGCCGAGCAGTACTTC. It yields the protein CASSIAGAEQYF. The gene calls are TRBV19 and TRBJ2-7; D is possibly TRBD2 (7 bases). Germline V CDR1 and CDR2: LNHDA, SQIVND (reference sequence). There are 12 residues in the CDR3. V lost 3 bases, J lost 6 bases, and 9 bases lay in between.

J is TRBJ1-6 and V is TRBV6-1, with D unclear. Germline V CDR1 and CDR2: MNHNS, SASEGT. The CDR3 loop spans 16 amino acids. The V end lost 3 bases, the J end lost 0 bases, and 9 bases lay between the germline ends. The CDR3 spells CASSDVQSSYNSPLHF. The CDR3 nucleotides read TGTGCCAGCAGTGACGTACAGAGCTCCTATAATTCACCCCTCCACTTT.

This sequence joins TRBV13 and TRBJ2-1, with a possible D match to TRBD1 (5 bases). V was shortened by 4 bases and J by 2 bases, with 18 bases between the two germline ends. The CDR3 spans 17 residues. CDR1 and CDR2 (germline): PRHDT, FYEKMQ (reference sequence). The CDR3 DNA follows: TGTGCCAGCAGCTCTAACCAGGGCAGTTTGACCTACAATGAGCAGTTCTTC. Its translation is CASSSNQGSLTYNEQFF. Full variable domain (outside the CDR3, taken from reference TRBV13 and TRBJ2-1): AAGVIQSPRHLIKEKRETATLKCYPIPRHDTVYWYQQGPGQDPQFLISFYEKMQSDKGSIPDRFSAQQFSDYHSELNMSSLELGDSALYFCASSSNQGSLTYNEQFFGPGTRLTVL.

This clone has a single count. The rearrangement links TRBV27 to TRBJ2-7, with no clear D. Germline V gene data show CDR1 as MNHEY and CDR2 as SMNVEV (reference sequence). V was shortened by 1 base and J by 5 bases, with 9 bases between the two germline ends. This CDR3 region has 13 residues. CDR3: CASSLWRGDEQYF. CDR3 DNA: TGTGCCAGCAGTTTATGGCGAGGCGACGAGCAGTACTTC.

CDR3 region: CASSQPNRGPRNTEAFF. CDR3 coding DNA: TGCGCCAGCAGTCAACCGAACAGGGGACCACGGAACACTGAAGCTTTCTTT. This chain joins TRBV23-1 and TRBJ1-1, with 7 bases that match TRBD1. TRBV23-1 is sorted into the ORF group, with uncertain function. This CDR3 region has 17 residues. The ends lost 2 bases at V and 1 base at J; junction bases unmatched: 10.

The chain joins TRBV2 to TRBJ1-5; 12 bases are shared with TRBD1. The CDR3 totals 18 residues. In germline, CDR1 is SNHLY, CDR2 FYNNEI. V shed 4 bases, J shed 1 base, and the junction held 8 bases outside the gene matches. The CDR3 nucleotides read TGTGCCAGCAGTGCCCGGGACAGGGGGCGCGGGAGCAATCAGCCCCAGCATTTT. This sequence encodes CASSARDRGRGSNQPQHF. The full variable domain, completed using reference TRBV2 and TRBJ1-5, is EPEVTQTPSHQVTQMGQEVILRCVPISNHLYFYWYRQILGQKVEFLVSFYNNEISEKSEIFDDQFSVERPDGSNFTLKIRSTKLEDSAMYFCASSARDRGRGSNQPQHFGDGTRLSIL.

This clone has a handful of counts. The chain couples TRBV27 to TRBJ2-1; the D gene is possibly TRBD1 (5 bases). V was pared by 6 bases and J by 9 bases, with 12 bases between. This CDR3 is built from 12 residues. The germline V gene has CDR1 MNHEY and CDR2 SMNVEV (reference sequence). CDR3 nucleotides: TGTGCCAGCAGCCGACCAGGGTTTGAGCAGTTCTTC. It yields the protein CASSRPGFEQFF.

Turning to this clone: Relative to the germline gene, one junction end is altered; a read error may explain this. For the CDR3, the DNA is TGTGCCATCAGCCCTGGGACAGGGGGCTGGGACGAGCAGTACTTC. This encodes CAISPGTGGWDEQYF. The V gene is TRBV5-4, the J gene TRBJ2-7, with 12 bases fitting TRBD1. Per the germline V gene, CDR1 is SGHNT and CDR2 is YYREEE (reference sequence). There are 15 residues in the CDR3.

The CDR3 spells CASSLMAGRNEKLFF. Written as DNA, the CDR3 is TGTGCCAGCAGCTTAATGGCAGGTCGTAATGAAAAACTGTTTTTT. The chain combines TRBV7-2 with TRBJ1-4; D is unclear. The CDR3 contains 15 residues. Trimming removed 2 bases at V and 4 bases at J, with 11 bases between. Germline loops: CDR1 SGHTA, CDR2 FQGNSA.

This CDR3 is CASSLGSGGTTQETQYF. For the CDR3, the DNA is TGCGCCAGCAGCTTGGGAAGCGGGGGCACAACCCAAGAGACCCAGTACTTC. The rearrangement joins TRBV5-1 to TRBJ2-5, with 8 bases aligning to TRBD2. Germline lookup yields CDR1 SGHRS and CDR2 YFSETQ. After removal of 0 bases from V and 1 base from J, the junction contained 8 bases not matched to a gene. The CDR3 spans 17 residues.

The chain is built from TRBV6-1 and TRBJ1-1; D possibly corresponds to TRBD1 (5 bases). In germline, CDR1 is MNHNS, CDR2 SASEGT. The CDR3 has 13 amino acids. Trimming pared 11 bases from V and 5 bases from J, leaving 18 bases between. CDR3 DNA sequence: TGTGCCGTACGGGGGAGCGTGGCGACTGAAGCTTTCTTT. Translation gives CAVRGSVATEAFF.

The chain couples TRBV2 to TRBJ1-2; D is uncertain. V was trimmed by 7 bases and J by 3 bases, leaving 12 bases between them. This CDR3 is 13 amino acids long. Germline CDR1 is SNHLY and CDR2 is FYNNEI. In DNA form, the CDR3 reads TGTGCCAGCACCTCCCCGGAGGACTATGGCTACACCTTC. It specifies CASTSPEDYGYTF. Supplemented by reference TRBV2 and TRBJ1-2, the full variable domain reads EPEVTQTPSHQVTQMGQEVILRCVPISNHLYFYWYRQILGQKVEFLVSFYNNEISEKSEIFDDQFSVERPDGSNFTLKIRSTKLEDSAMYFCASTSPEDYGYTFGSGTRLTVV.

V and J are TRBV28 and TRBJ2-7; TRBD1 matches 7 bases. With V trimmed by 6 bases and J by 3 bases, 8 bases remained unmatched. Germline V gene data show CDR1 as MDHEN and CDR2 as SYDVKM. There are 14 residues in the CDR3. CDR3 protein: CASSIRQGNYEQYF. DNA of the CDR3: TGTGCCAGCAGCATCCGACAGGGAAACTACGAGCAGTACTTC. Full variable domain (rest looked up from reference TRBV28 and TRBJ2-7): DVKVTQSSRYLVKRTGEKVFLECVQDMDHENMFWYRQDPGLGLRLIYFSYDVKMKEKGDIPEGYSVSREKKERFSLILESASTNQTSMYLCASSIRQGNYEQYFGPGTRLTVT.